Shown below are 24 T cell receptor beta chains from a single sample sequenced in a study of T-cell reconstitution after alpha-beta-depleted transplantation in children. The TCRbeta library incorporated unique molecular identifiers. MiXCR was run by TCRdb on the PCR reads, yielding one entry per CDR3 protein. The top ten hold around 6.9% of the sample, which has about 15,000 distinct CDR3 sequences, 4.5% to 5.5% seen once. The material was PBMCs, obtained before TCRalphabeta/CD19-depleted stem cell transplant. Receptors originate from a boy aged 5 to 17 with acute lymphoblastic leukemia, due to receive a stem cell transplant.

This clonotype was detected a few times. The chain has TRBV28 and TRBJ2-3; the D gene is possibly TRBD1 (5 bases). Trimming removed 3 bases from V and 0 bases from J, with 22 bases in between. The CDR3 consists of 19 residues. Looked up from germline, CDR1 is MDHEN and CDR2 is SYDVKM. CDR3 loop: CASSFRLGAFYPSTDTQYF. CDR3 coding DNA: TGTGCCAGCAGTTTTAGGTTAGGGGCCTTCTACCCTAGCACAGATACGCAGTATTTT.

In this sample, this clonotype turned up many times. The rearrangement joins TRBV6-5 to TRBJ1-3, with D possibly being TRBD1 (5 bases). This CDR3 spans 15 amino acids. CDR1 and CDR2 from the germline V gene are MNHEY and SVGAGI. V dropped 6 bases and J dropped 5 bases, with 17 bases sitting between them. The CDR3 coding sequence is TGTGCCAGCAGCCCAGTTCGGGGGAAGCGAAACACCATATATTTT. The encoded protein is CASSPVRGKRNTIYF.

The chain is built from TRBV12-3 or TRBV12-4 and TRBJ2-4; maybe TRBD1 (6 bases). Trimming took off 5 bases at V and 9 bases at J, with 14 bases between the two ends. The CDR3 has 13 residues. The CDR3 spells CASSTPRTVIQYF. For the CDR3, the DNA is TGTGCCAGCAGTACACCCCGGACAGTCATTCAGTACTTC.

This clonotype appeared many times. A clone one base away is much larger, so this may be a read error. J is TRBJ2-6 and V is TRBV12-3 or TRBV12-4; 12 bases align to TRBD2. The CDR3 has 18 amino acids. The CDR3 DNA reads as TGTGCCATCAGTCTCAATCTAGCGGGGGGGCGCGGGGCCAACGTCCTGACTTTC. Protein: CAISLNLAGGRGANVLTF.

This clonotype was seen repeatedly, ten times or more. V is TRBV7-2 and J is TRBJ2-7, with a possible D match to TRBD1 (6 bases). The CDR3 extends over 16 amino acids. From germline, CDR1 is SGHTA and CDR2 FQGNSA. V lost 3 bases and J lost 0, with 15 bases in between. CDR3: CASSFSGTTLSYEQYF. The CDR3 DNA reads TGTGCCAGCAGCTTCTCCGGGACAACCCTCTCCTACGAGCAGTACTTC.

This clonotype was seen at least ten times. This sequence joins TRBV7-9 and TRBJ2-5, with TRBD1 matching 7 bases. There are 15 residues in the CDR3. V was pared by 5 bases and J by 0 bases, with 6 bases of the junction left unmatched. CDR1 is SEHNR, CDR2 FQNEAQ, per germline (reference sequence). The CDR3 DNA follows: TGTGCCAGCAGCACCCGGGACAGCCACCAAGAGACCCAGTACTTC. Translation: CASSTRDSHQETQYF.

This clonotype was counted many times. This chain uses TRBV28 with TRBJ1-1, with TRBD1 identical over 8 bases. Per germline, CDR1 MDHEN and CDR2 SYDVKM. Germline trimming cut 6 bases from V and 1 base from J; bases unmatched to any gene: 16. The CDR3 has 18 residues. CDR3 protein: CASRDRVYEGPANTEAFF. CDR3 nucleotide sequence: TGTGCCAGCAGGGACAGGGTTTACGAGGGTCCGGCGAACACTGAAGCTTTCTTT.

There are many counts of this clonotype. The chain combines TRBV4-3 with TRBJ2-2, with D possibly being TRBD2 (5 bases). Germline V gene sequence: CDR1 LGHNA, CDR2 YSLEER. V was trimmed by 0 bases and J by 5 bases, leaving 7 bases between them. This CDR3 spans 14 amino acids. CDR3 loop: CASSQEPGTGELFF. The CDR3 bases are TGCGCCAGCAGCCAAGAACCGGGGACCGGGGAGCTGTTTTTT.

This clonotype occurred many times. The rearrangement uses TRBV4-1 and TRBJ2-3; D might be TRBD2 (6 bases). The CDR3 is 18 amino acids. Germline V CDR1 and CDR2: MGHRA, YSYEKL. The V and J ends lost 4 bases and 2 bases respectively, with 22 bases between them. The CDR3 DNA reads as TGCGCCAGCAGCCGGGAGGATCCTGCCCTTAACCCCACAGATACGCAGTATTTT. Amino acid sequence: CASSREDPALNPTDTQYF.

This sequence joins TRBV2 and TRBJ1-5; D gene ambiguous. CDR3 size: 14 residues. The V gene's germline CDR1 is SNHLY and CDR2 FYNNEI. Trimming pared 5 bases from V and 4 bases from J, leaving 12 bases between. CDR3 sequence: CASSPGNRNQPQHF. In DNA, the CDR3 is TGTGCCAGCAGTCCCGGGAATCGGAATCAGCCCCAGCATTTT.

The table lists this clonotype with many counts. CDR3 residues: CASSSGHASNQPQHF. Written as DNA, the CDR3 is TGTGCCAGCAGTTCGGGACACGCTAGCAATCAGCCCCAGCATTTT. The chain has TRBV28 and TRBJ1-5, with D perhaps matching TRBD1 (6 bases). The V end was cut by 4 bases, the J end by 0 bases, with 10 bases between. Germline V gene sequence: CDR1 MDHEN, CDR2 SYDVKM. The CDR3 loop spans 15 amino acids.

The V call is TRBV12-3 or TRBV12-4, the J call TRBJ2-6, with a tentative D call TRBD1 (6 bases). This CDR3 spans 18 amino acids. The chain's CDR3 is CTRSLGPGDPSGANVLTF. The CDR3 DNA reads as TGTACCCGCAGTTTAGGACCAGGGGACCCCTCTGGGGCCAACGTCCTGACTTTC.

In this sample, this clonotype turned up many times. V and J are TRBV19 and TRBJ2-7, with 14 bases fitting TRBD2. CDR1 and CDR2 (germline): LNHDA, SQIVND (reference sequence). The CDR3 contains 12 residues. V lost 4 bases and J lost 12; bases outside the gene matches: 2. The CDR3 nucleotides read TGTGCCAGTAGTACGACTAGCGGGAGGGTGTACTTC. Encoded protein: CASSTTSGRVYF.

At least ten counts were recorded for this clonotype. The V and J genes are TRBV29-1 and TRBJ2-7; 9 positions match TRBD1. This CDR3 comprises 14 residues. V lost 4 bases to trimming and J lost 7 bases; unmatched junction nucleotides: 11. Germline CDR1 and CDR2: SQVTM and ANQGSEA. DNA of the CDR3: TGCAGCGTTGTCGGGACAGGGCTCTCTTGGGAGCAGTACTTC. Amino acids: CSVVGTGLSWEQYF.

This clonotype was detected only once. The chain carries TRBV4-2 and TRBJ2-7, with TRBD2 identical over 11 bases. The germline V gene encodes CDR1 LGHNA and CDR2 YNFKEQ. The CDR3 has 21 residues. The ends lost 10 bases at V and 1 base at J; junction bases unmatched: 27. CDR3 sequence: CAMSSARLIAGGPRISYEQYF. The CDR3 DNA reads TGTGCCATGAGCTCTGCGCGTCTGATAGCGGGAGGGCCTAGGATATCCTACGAGCAGTACTTC.

This clonotype was counted at least ten times. This chain joins TRBV5-6 and TRBJ2-5, with TRBD2 identical over 13 bases. The germline gives CDR1 SGHDT, CDR2 YYEEEE. V lost 4 bases, J lost 0 bases, and 6 bases stayed unmatched. This CDR3 contains 17 residues. This CDR3 reads CASSTLGLAGNQETQYF. The CDR3 coding sequence is TGTGCCAGCAGCACGCTGGGACTAGCGGGAAACCAAGAGACCCAGTACTTC.

The genes are TRBV3-1 and TRBJ2-2, with D perhaps given as TRBD1 or TRBD2 (5 bases each). Looked up from germline, CDR1 is LGHDT and CDR2 is YNNKEL (reference sequence). The CDR3 is 17 residues long. V lost 7 bases, J lost 2 bases, and 20 bases lay in between. For the CDR3, the DNA is TGTGCCAGCACCCAGCAGTCCCCTGGGACCAACACCGGGGAGCTGTTTTTT. This gives the protein CASTQQSPGTNTGELFF.

This clonotype appeared many times. V usage is TRBV6-5 and J usage is TRBJ1-2; no definite D call. Trimming cost V 6 bases and J 4 bases, with 12 bases left between them. From germline, CDR1 is MNHEY and CDR2 SVGAGI. The CDR3 spans 13 residues. The CDR3 DNA reads TGTGCCAGCAGAGCTGAATCTTCCTATGGCTACACCTTC. As protein: CASRAESSYGYTF.

This clonotype was seen repeatedly, ten times or more. The chain employs TRBV28 and TRBJ2-5; no clear D. The V gene lost 6 bases and the J gene lost 5 bases, with 13 bases spanning the gap. Per the germline V gene, CDR1 is MDHEN and CDR2 is SYDVKM. This CDR3 has 13 amino acids. The CDR3: CASRPRLGETQYF. The DNA of the CDR3 is TGTGCCAGCAGGCCCCGGCTGGGGGAGACCCAGTACTTC.

This clonotype was seen repeatedly, ten times or more. The chain links TRBV4-3 to TRBJ2-1; D is unresolved. CDR3 length: 16 residues. Germline CDR1 LGHNA, CDR2 YSLEER. V lost 0 bases and J 0 bases, leaving 9 bases between the germline ends. In DNA form, the CDR3 reads TGCGCCAGCAGCCAAGAAGGGCGGAGCTCCTACAATGAGCAGTTCTTC. It is translated as CASSQEGRSSYNEQFF.

On this clonotype itself: One junction end does not reproduce the germline sequence, and a read error may be involved. The genes are TRBV12-3 or TRBV12-4 and TRBJ2-1; possibly TRBD1 for D (5 bases). This CDR3 is 19 amino acids long. The CDR3, as DNA: TGTACCAGCAGTTTACCCCGTCAGACAGCCCAAAGCTCCTACAATGAGCAGTTCTTC. Protein: CTSSLPRQTAQSSYNEQFF.

This rearrangement joins TRBV5-5 to TRBJ2-5; either TRBD1 or TRBD2 may fit D (5 bases each). Germline V gene lookup returns CDR1 SGHKS and CDR2 YYEKEE (reference sequence). CDR3 length equals 14 residues. V was pared by 7 bases and J by 5 bases, with 18 bases between. The CDR3: CASGPGGVGETQYF. The CDR3 DNA follows: TGTGCCAGCGGCCCTGGGGGAGTGGGGGAGACCCAGTACTTC. The whole variable domain, remainder taken from reference TRBV5-5 and TRBJ2-5, is DAGVTQSPTHLIKTRGQQVTLRCSPISGHKSVSWYQQVLGQGPQFIFQYYEKEERGRGNFPDRFSARQFPNYSSELNVNALLLGDSALYLCASGPGGVGETQYFGPGTRLLVL.

The chain joins TRBV12-3 or TRBV12-4 to TRBJ2-3, with 9 positions matching TRBD2. J lost 7 bases, V lost 4 bases, and 6 bases had no gene match. The CDR3 has 14 amino acids. In DNA, the CDR3 is TGTGCCAGCAGTTCCCGAGGACTAGCGAATACGCAGTATTTT. Protein product: CASSSRGLANTQYF.

This clonotype has at least ten counts. The chain recombines TRBV20-1 with TRBJ1-1, with D unresolved. Germline V gives CDR1 DFQATT, CDR2 SNEGSKA (reference sequence). The CDR3 has 15 amino acids. Deletions cut 6 bases from V and 6 bases from J, with 23 bases between. CDR3 sequence: CSALGMGKAVAEAFF. The CDR3 DNA follows: TGCAGTGCCCTGGGGATGGGGAAGGCGGTCGCTGAAGCTTTCTTT.